Given below is one TCR beta chain in context. This specimen belongs to a study of CD8 T cells in Susac syndrome. In germline, CDR1 is MGHDK, CDR2 SYGVNS. Trimming cost V 3 bases and J 0 bases, with 12 bases left between them. The CDR3 length is 16 residues. In contrast to the negatively isolated CD8+ and CD4+ T cells, TEMRA cells were FACS-enriched. RNA amounts of roughly 0.5 to 1 ug underwent reverse transcription with random hexamers. An immunoSEQ multiplex PCR amplified TCR beta CDR3 over 54 Vbeta and 13 Jbeta. TCRdb passed the immunoSEQ multiplex PCR reads through MiXCR, listing each CDR3 protein once. The repertoire holds 150,000 to 200,000 distinct CDR3 sequences, with roughly 95% as singletons.

The TCR was taken from a human donor in good health. The chain has TRBV25-1 and TRBJ2-1; D ambiguous. The sequenced sample consisted of CD4+ T cells from PBMCs. CDR3 amino acids: CASSDDITSSYNEQFF. The CDR3 DNA sequence: TGTGCCAGCAGTGACGATATCACGAGCTCCTACAATGAGCAGTTCTTC.